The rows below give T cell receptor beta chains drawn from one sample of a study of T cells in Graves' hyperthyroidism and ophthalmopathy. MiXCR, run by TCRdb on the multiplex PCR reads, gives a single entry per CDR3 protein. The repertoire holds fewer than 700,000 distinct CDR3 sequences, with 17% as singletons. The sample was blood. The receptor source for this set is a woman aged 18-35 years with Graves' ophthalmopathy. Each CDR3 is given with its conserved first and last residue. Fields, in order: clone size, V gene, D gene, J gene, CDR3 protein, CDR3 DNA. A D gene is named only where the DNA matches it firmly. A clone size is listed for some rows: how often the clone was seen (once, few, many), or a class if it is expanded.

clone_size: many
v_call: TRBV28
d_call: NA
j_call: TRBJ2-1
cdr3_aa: CASSWGSSYNEQFF
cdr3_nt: TGTGCCAGCAGTTGGGGGAGTTCCTACAATGAGCAGTTCTTC

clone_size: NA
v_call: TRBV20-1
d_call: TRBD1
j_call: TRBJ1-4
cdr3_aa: CSATDRVTNEKLFF
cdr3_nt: TGCAGTGCCACCGACAGGGTAACTAATGAAAAACTGTTTTTT

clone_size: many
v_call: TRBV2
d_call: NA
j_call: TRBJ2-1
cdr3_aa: CASSEVGGRNEQFF
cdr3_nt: TGTGCCAGCAGTGAAGTAGGGGGGCGGAATGAGCAGTTCTTC

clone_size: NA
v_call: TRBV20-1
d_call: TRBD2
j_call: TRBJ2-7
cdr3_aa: CSAREREPHEQYF
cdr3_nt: TGCAGTGCTAGAGAGCGGGAGCCCCACGAGCAGTACTTC

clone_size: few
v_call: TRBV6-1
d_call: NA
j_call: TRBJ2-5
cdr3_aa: CASSDSGHQYF
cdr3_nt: TGCGCCAGCAGTGACAGTGGTCATCAGTACTTC

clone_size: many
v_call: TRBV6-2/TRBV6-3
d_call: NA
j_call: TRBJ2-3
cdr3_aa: CASSYILDSDSDTQYF
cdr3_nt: TGTGCCAGCAGTTACATATTGGACTCAGACTCAGATACGCAGTATTTT

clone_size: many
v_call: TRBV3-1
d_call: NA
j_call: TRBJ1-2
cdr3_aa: CASSHRQSNYGYTF
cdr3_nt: TGTGCCAGCAGCCACCGACAGTCTAACTATGGCTACACCTTC

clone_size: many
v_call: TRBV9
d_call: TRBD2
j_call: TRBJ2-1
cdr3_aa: CASSVGVAGVGNEQFF
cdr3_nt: TGTGCCAGCAGCGTAGGGGTAGCGGGAGTGGGCAATGAGCAGTTCTTC

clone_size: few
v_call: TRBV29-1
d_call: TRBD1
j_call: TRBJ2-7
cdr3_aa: CSATGERYEQYF
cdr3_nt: TGCAGCGCCACAGGGGAGCGATACGAGCAGTACTTC

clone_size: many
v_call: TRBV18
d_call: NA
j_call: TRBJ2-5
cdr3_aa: CASSPREETQYF
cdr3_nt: TGTGCCAGCTCACCACGGGAAGAGACCCAGTACTTC

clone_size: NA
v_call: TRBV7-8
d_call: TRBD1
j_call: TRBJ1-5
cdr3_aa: CASSSGGQGPQPQHF
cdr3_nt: TGTGCCAGCAGCTCAGGAGGACAGGGGCCCCAGCCCCAGCATTTT

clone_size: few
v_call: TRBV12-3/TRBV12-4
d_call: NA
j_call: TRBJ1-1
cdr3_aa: CASSLMQGSTEAFF
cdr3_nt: TGTGCCAGCAGTCTAATGCAGGGATCGACTGAAGCTTTCTTT

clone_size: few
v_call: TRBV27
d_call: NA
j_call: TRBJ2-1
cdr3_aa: CASTPPGRAYNEQFF
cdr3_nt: TGTGCCAGCACCCCCCCAGGTAGGGCGTACAATGAGCAGTTCTTC

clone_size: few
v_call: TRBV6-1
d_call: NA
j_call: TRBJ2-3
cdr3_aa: CASSQTQGLSTDTQYF
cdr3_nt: TGTGCCAGCAGTCAAACACAGGGCCTAAGCACAGATACGCAGTATTTT

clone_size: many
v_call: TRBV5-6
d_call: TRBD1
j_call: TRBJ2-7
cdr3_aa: CVSSSDRGLYEQYF
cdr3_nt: TGTGTCAGCAGCTCCGACAGGGGGCTCTACGAGCAGTACTTC

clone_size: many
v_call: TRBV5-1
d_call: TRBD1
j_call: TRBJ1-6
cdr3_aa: CASSLAGTGFPGDSPLHF
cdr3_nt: TGCGCCAGCAGCTTGGCCGGGACAGGATTTCCTGGGGATTCACCCCTCCACTTT

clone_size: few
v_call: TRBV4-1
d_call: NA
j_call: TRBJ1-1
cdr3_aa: CASSPGPTNYEAFF
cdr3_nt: TGCGCCAGCAGCCCGGGACCGACGAATTATGAAGCTTTCTTT

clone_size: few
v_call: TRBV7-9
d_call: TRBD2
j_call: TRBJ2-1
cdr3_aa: CASSLRLAGAKIEQFF
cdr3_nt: TGTGCCAGCAGCCTCAGACTAGCGGGAGCCAAGATTGAGCAGTTCTTC